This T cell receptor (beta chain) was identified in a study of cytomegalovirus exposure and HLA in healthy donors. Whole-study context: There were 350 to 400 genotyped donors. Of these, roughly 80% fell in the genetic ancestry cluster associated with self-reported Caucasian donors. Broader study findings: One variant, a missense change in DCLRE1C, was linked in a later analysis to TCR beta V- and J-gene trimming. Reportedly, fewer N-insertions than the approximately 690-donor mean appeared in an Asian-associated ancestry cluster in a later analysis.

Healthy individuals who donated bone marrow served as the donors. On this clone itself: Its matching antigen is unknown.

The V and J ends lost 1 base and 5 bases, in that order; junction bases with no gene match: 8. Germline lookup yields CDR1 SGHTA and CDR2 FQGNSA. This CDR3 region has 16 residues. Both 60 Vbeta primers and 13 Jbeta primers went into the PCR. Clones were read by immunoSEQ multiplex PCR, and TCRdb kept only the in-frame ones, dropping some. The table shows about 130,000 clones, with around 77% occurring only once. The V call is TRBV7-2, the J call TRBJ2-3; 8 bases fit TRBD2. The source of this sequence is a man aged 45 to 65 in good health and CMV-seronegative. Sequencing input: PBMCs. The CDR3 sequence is CASSLEGTGGRDTQYF. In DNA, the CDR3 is TGTGCCAGCAGCTTAGAAGGGACGGGAGGGAGAGATACGCAGTATTTT.